The 2 T cell receptor beta chains below were found in one sample sequenced in a study of tumor-infiltrating lymphocytes in localized non-small cell lung cancer. The table came from immunoSEQ multiplex PCR; TCRdb's copy has only in-frame clones and leaves some out. The data show about 14,000 clones, with about 75% seen just once and about 4% held by the top ten. Source material: lung tumor tissue. These TCRs come from a human donor with non-small cell lung cancer.

In its sample, this clone was seen once. The J gene is TRBJ2-1, the V gene TRBV19; possible D gene TRBD2, 5 bases. Germline V gene sequence: CDR1 LNHDA, CDR2 SQIVND (reference sequence). The CDR3 totals 14 residues. The ends were cut back, 3 bases at V and 3 bases at J, with 9 bases in the middle. CDR3 in amino acids: CASSIRGNYNEQFF. The CDR3, as DNA: TGTGCCAGTAGTATTCGAGGGAACTACAATGAGCAGTTCTTC.

This chain connects TRBV15 to TRBJ2-5, with D maybe TRBD1 (6 bases). Germline lookup yields CDR1 LNHNV and CDR2 YYDKDF (reference sequence). Trimming took off 3 bases at V and 1 base at J, with 15 bases between the two ends. The CDR3 is 16 amino acids. The CDR3 protein is CATSSSLARGQETQYF. Here the CDR3 DNA reads TGTGCCACCAGCAGCTCACTCGCCAGGGGCCAAGAGACCCAGTACTTC.